Sequencing of this T cell receptor beta chain was carried out in a study of identical twins. Whole-study results and caveats: Alpha sequences out of frame and shared by twins had excess low generation probability.

This clonotype was seen more than once but under ten times. As yet, its antigen is unknown. Germline V gene sequence: CDR1 MNHEY, CDR2 SVGEGT. Unmatched junction bases numbered 11, after V lost 4 bases and J lost 0 bases. The CDR3 is 17 amino acids. Addition of a universal primer site occurred through template switching, and cDNA carried unique molecular identifiers. TCRdb independently ran MiXCR on the 5' RACE reads; one entry per CDR3 protein. The data contain some 590,000 distinct CDR3 sequences, just under 10% of them singletons. The same data also contributed to another study, on yellow fever vaccine responses in identical twins.

This receptor was taken from a woman aged 18-30 years in good health. Sequencing input: PBMCs. This chain uses TRBV6-2 or TRBV6-3 with TRBJ1-1, with TRBD1 matching 7 bases. CDR3 residues: CASSLRTSTGLNTEAFF. DNA for the CDR3: TGTGCCAGCAGTTTGCGCACCTCGACAGGGTTGAACACTGAAGCTTTCTTT.